The 17 T cell receptor beta chains below come from one sample, sequenced in a study of control samples from healthy donors and cancer patients. Produced via immunoSEQ multiplex PCR; TCRdb's table is partial and in-frame only. Here the sample spans just under 75,000 clones, approximately 84% being singletons. The sequencing sample was made of blood. These receptors originate from a woman aged 50 to 60 in good health.

This chain uses TRBV27 with TRBJ2-7, with D perhaps TRBD1 (6 bases). CDR3 length: 17 amino acids. V dropped 2 bases and J dropped 3 bases, with 20 bases sitting between them. Germline CDR1 is MNHEY and CDR2 is SMNVEV (reference sequence). The CDR3 nucleotides read TGTGCCAGCAGTTTAGCCACACTCCCCGGGACACGCTACGAGCAGTACTTC. Translation: CASSLATLPGTRYEQYF.

The V call is TRBV6-5, the J call TRBJ1-2; TRBD1 matches 11 bases. Germline CDR1 and CDR2: MNHEY and SVGAGI. The V gene end was trimmed by 5 bases and the J gene end by 4 bases; junction bases not matched to a gene: 6. The CDR3 is 15 amino acids. The CDR3, as DNA: TGTGCCAGCAGTCCCGGGACAGGGGGTTTCTATGGCTACACCTTC. This gives the protein CASSPGTGGFYGYTF.

Points on this clone: This sample also contains other DNA sequences that code for the same CDR3. Written as DNA, the CDR3 is TGTGCCAGCAGACGGAACACTGAAGCTTTCTTT. It translates to CASRRNTEAFF. This chain connects TRBV27 to TRBJ1-1; D remains ambiguous. Germline CDR1 reads MNHEY; CDR2 reads SMNVEV (reference sequence). V gave up 6 bases and J gave up 1 base, with 3 bases separating them. This CDR3 comprises 11 residues.

J is TRBJ1-4 and V is TRBV2; D remains ambiguous. Germline V gives CDR1 SNHLY, CDR2 FYNNEI. The CDR3 contains 13 residues. V was pared by 6 bases and J by 2 bases, with 7 bases between. CDR3 sequence (DNA): TGTGCCAGCAGAACAGATACTAATGAAAAACTGTTTTTT. It specifies CASRTDTNEKLFF. Using reference TRBV2 and TRBJ1-4 for the parts outside the CDR3, the full variable domain is EPEVTQTPSHQVTQMGQEVILRCVPISNHLYFYWYRQILGQKVEFLVSFYNNEISEKSEIFDDQFSVERPDGSNFTLKIRSTKLEDSAMYFCASRTDTNEKLFFGSGTQLSVL.

The V call is TRBV5-1, the J call TRBJ2-3; D gene ambiguous. There are 14 residues in the CDR3. Looked up from germline, CDR1 is SGHRS and CDR2 is YFSETQ. Trimming took off 1 base at V and 0 bases at J, with 6 bases between the two ends. The CDR3 sequence: CASSLRVSTDTQYF. In DNA form, the CDR3 reads TGCGCCAGCAGCTTGAGGGTTAGCACAGATACGCAGTATTTT. The full variable domain, completed using reference TRBV5-1 and TRBJ2-3, is KAGVTQTPRYLIKTRGQQVTLSCSPISGHRSVSWYQQTPGQGLQFLFEYFSETQRNKGNFPGRFSGRQFSNSRSEMNVSTLELGDSALYLCASSLRVSTDTQYFGPGTRLTVL.

This chain connects TRBV25-1 to TRBJ1-2; D is unresolved. Looked up from germline, CDR1 is MGHDK and CDR2 is SYGVNS. Trimming took off 6 bases at V and 3 bases at J, with 14 bases between the two ends. This CDR3 has 14 amino acids. The CDR3 region is CASREAGADYGYTF. CDR3 DNA sequence: TGTGCCAGCAGGGAGGCGGGAGCAGACTATGGCTACACCTTC.

This clone was seen a single time. The chain combines TRBV7-2 with TRBJ2-7; D ambiguous. The V gene's germline CDR1 is SGHTA and CDR2 FQGNSA. The CDR3 has 14 amino acids. Trimming left V 1 base short and J 0 bases short, with 7 bases between. The CDR3: CASSLVSLSYEQYF. CDR3 nucleotide sequence: TGTGCCAGCAGCTTAGTGAGCCTCTCCTACGAGCAGTACTTC.

This clone was seen just once. The chain employs TRBV19 and TRBJ2-1; 15 nucleotides match TRBD2. The V and J ends lost 9 bases and 10 bases, in that order; junction bases with no gene match: 10. The CDR3 has 15 residues. Germline-derived CDR1 and CDR2 are LNHDA and SQIVND (reference sequence). In DNA form, the CDR3 reads TGTGCCAGCGCCCCAGGACTAGCGGGAGGGCGCGAGCAGTTCTTC. Translated, it gives CASAPGLAGGREQFF.

This clone was picked up a small number of times. The chain couples TRBV28 to TRBJ2-1; D remains unclear. Germline V gene data show CDR1 as MDHEN and CDR2 as SYDVKM. Trimming removed 2 bases from V and 2 bases from J, with 10 bases in between. CDR3 length equals 15 residues. CDR3 protein: CASSLGRITYNEQFF. CDR3 bases: TGTGCCAGCAGTTTAGGGCGGATAACCTACAATGAGCAGTTCTTC.

The chain recombines TRBV30 with TRBJ2-1; D unresolved. The CDR3 length is 12 residues. CDR1 and CDR2 from the germline V gene are GTSNPN and SVGIG (reference sequence). The V end lost 1 base, the J end lost 10 bases, and 11 bases lay between the germline ends. This CDR3 reads CAWSGPSNEQFF. CDR3 DNA sequence: TGTGCCTGGAGTGGTCCTTCTAACGAGCAGTTCTTC.

V and J are TRBV28 and TRBJ1-2, with 9 bases matching TRBD1. V lost 6 bases and J lost 2; bases outside the gene matches: 4. This CDR3 comprises 14 residues. Germline loops: CDR1 MDHEN, CDR2 SYDVKM. For the CDR3, the DNA is TGTGCCAGCAGCAGTACAGGGGGCAACTATGGCTACACCTTC. This encodes CASSSTGGNYGYTF.

V gene TRBV5-1 combines with J gene TRBJ1-1; D perhaps matches TRBD1 (5 bases). Germline loops: CDR1 SGHRS, CDR2 YFSETQ. This CDR3 has 13 amino acids. V shed 2 bases and J shed 9 bases, with 14 bases lying between them. The CDR3 region has the DNA TGCGCCAGCAGCTTAAACGAGCAGGGAAAAGCTTTCTTT. This translates into CASSLNEQGKAFF.

This clone was seen more than once but under ten times. V gene TRBV7-3 combines with J gene TRBJ2-7; D tentatively reads TRBD1 or TRBD2 (5 bases each). This CDR3 comprises 13 residues. Trimming took 3 bases from V and 3 from J, leaving 9 bases between them. Germline loops: CDR1 SGHTA, CDR2 FQGTGA. The CDR3 is CASSLGRNYEQYF. CDR3 in DNA: TGTGCCAGCAGCTTGGGACGGAACTACGAGCAGTACTTC.

This sequence joins TRBV14 and TRBJ2-1; D gene uncertain. The CDR3 is 13 residues long. Between the trimmed V and J ends, which lost 4 bases and 9 bases, there was a span of 13 bases. Germline V gene lookup returns CDR1 SGHDN and CDR2 FVKESK. The DNA for the CDR3 is TGTGCCAGCAGCCCTAAATTGGGCACTGAGCAGTTCTTC. It encodes CASSPKLGTEQFF.

This sequence joins TRBV19 and TRBJ2-2; D possibly corresponds to TRBD1 (6 bases). The CDR3 runs to 14 residues. Germline V gene data show CDR1 as LNHDA and CDR2 as SQIVND (reference sequence). Trimming removed 5 bases at V and 5 bases at J, with 12 bases between. As DNA, the CDR3 is TGTGCCAGTAGTCAGGGGTCGGGGACCGGGGAGCTGTTTTTT. It translates to CASSQGSGTGELFF.

This chain uses TRBV3-1 (or the pseudogene TRBV3-2) with TRBJ1-2; D is undetermined. Germline V CDR1 and CDR2: LGHDT, YNNKEL (reference sequence). Between the trimmed V and J ends, which lost 4 bases and 3 bases, there was a span of 6 bases. The CDR3 length is 12 residues. CDR3 protein: CASSPGDYGYTF. Here the CDR3 DNA reads TGTGCCAGCAGCCCCGGGGACTATGGCTACACCTTC.

The V and J genes are TRBV29-1 and TRBJ2-3; D is undetermined. Deletions cut 8 bases from V and 1 base from J, with 19 bases between. Germline V gene lookup returns CDR1 SQVTM and CDR2 ANQGSEA. The CDR3 spans 15 residues. Here the CDR3 reads CSIPPGGVGTDTQYF. For the CDR3, the DNA is TGCAGCATACCGCCCGGTGGGGTGGGCACAGATACGCAGTATTTT.